These 21 T cell receptor beta chains came from one sample sequenced in a study of T cell changes during pregnancy in multiple sclerosis (dated by TCRdb to about 2019). Library preparation was by the immunoSEQ multiplex PCR assay. This is the immuneACCESS table as TCRdb keeps it, with only in-frame sequences that have V and J called. A part of the clones is gone; compared with another copy, unresolved V genes explain less than half, and the rest is unexplained. The sample records more than 55,000 clones, more than 85% of which are singletons. 1.5% to 2% of the sample lies in the top ten. Sequences were derived from peripheral blood, sampled in the first trimester of pregnancy. Source of these receptors: a female donor in good health, enrolled as a control in a pregnancy study.

The chain links TRBV28 to TRBJ2-7; 8 nucleotides agree with TRBD2. Per germline, CDR1 MDHEN and CDR2 SYDVKM. This CDR3 has 17 residues. V shed 3 bases, J shed 5 bases, and the junction held 15 bases outside the gene matches. The CDR3 DNA reads as TGTGCCAGCAGTTTCGGGCTAGCGGGCCTAAGGTCTGACGAGCAGTACTTC. Its protein is CASSFGLAGLRSDEQYF.

V gene TRBV9 combines with J gene TRBJ2-1; a possible D gene is TRBD2 (6 bases). Trimming pared 0 bases from V and 9 bases from J, leaving 13 bases between. In germline, CDR1 is SGDLS, CDR2 YYNGEE. The CDR3 is 14 residues long. The CDR3 DNA follows: TGTGCCAGCAGCGTAGGGCCGGGCGGGGCTGAGCAGTTCTTC. Translation gives CASSVGPGGAEQFF.

The J gene is TRBJ1-4, the V gene TRBV6-7, with a possible D match to TRBD1 (6 bases). TRBV6-7 is recorded as an ORF, its role being uncertain. This CDR3 has 16 amino acids. Deletions cut 2 bases from V and 7 bases from J, with 17 bases between. The CDR3 DNA reads TGTGCCAGCAGTTACGAGGCGAACAGGGCTAGTGAAAAACTGTTTTTT. Its translation is CASSYEANRASEKLFF.

The chain combines TRBV28 with TRBJ1-4; 12 bases are a match to TRBD1. CDR3 length: 19 amino acids. J lost 3 bases, V lost 7 bases, and 15 bases had no gene match. Looked up from germline, CDR1 is MDHEN and CDR2 is SYDVKM. The CDR3 loop reads CASNPPGGTGGAANEKLFF. As DNA, the CDR3 is TGTGCCAGCAACCCTCCTGGAGGGACAGGGGGCGCGGCTAATGAAAAACTGTTTTTT.

V is TRBV18 and J is TRBJ1-1; D gene ambiguous. V was pared by 3 bases and J by 0 bases, with 14 bases between. The CDR3 runs 16 residues. Per the germline V gene, CDR1 is KGHSH and CDR2 is LQKENI. CDR3 residues: CASSPQLSYMNTEAFF. The CDR3 DNA follows: TGTGCCAGCTCACCGCAGCTTAGCTACATGAACACTGAAGCTTTCTTT.

The chain links TRBV5-1 to TRBJ2-1; 8 nucleotides line up with TRBD2. Germline V gene data show CDR1 as SGHRS and CDR2 as YFSETQ. This CDR3 is built from 18 residues. J lost 3 bases, V lost 1 base, and 12 bases had no gene match. The CDR3 DNA sequence: TGCGCCAGCAGCTTGTTTCCTAGCGGGTCCGGGAGCTACAATGAGCAGTTCTTC. It specifies CASSLFPSGSGSYNEQFF.

The rearrangement uses TRBV7-9 and TRBJ1-5; 9 nucleotides align to TRBD1. Germline V CDR1 and CDR2: SEHNR, FQNEAQ (reference sequence). This CDR3 has 15 amino acids. Trimming at V came to 5 bases and at J to 3 bases, leaving 5 bases not matched to a gene. The CDR3 is CASSLGTGFNQPQHF. In nucleotides, the CDR3 is TGTGCCAGCAGCCTCGGGACAGGGTTCAATCAGCCCCAGCATTTT.

V gene TRBV6-6 combines with J gene TRBJ2-7; possibly TRBD1 for D (6 bases). The CDR3 has 14 residues. Germline values: CDR1 MNHNY, CDR2 SVGAGI (reference sequence). Trimming left V 8 bases short and J 3 bases short, with 17 bases between. Here the CDR3 DNA reads TGTGCCAGCCAAAAGGGGGATAATTACTACGAGCAGTACTTC. It codes for CASQKGDNYYEQYF.

A single count supports this clone. V gene TRBV9 combines with J gene TRBJ2-5; D may be TRBD2 (5 bases). In germline, CDR1 is SGDLS, CDR2 YYNGEE. V was cut by 0 bases and J by 5 bases, with 14 bases left in between. The CDR3 length is 15 residues. CDR3 DNA: TGTGCCAGCAGCGTAGGCCCCGGGATGTTGGAGACCCAGTACTTC. This sequence encodes CASSVGPGMLETQYF.

V is TRBV6-5 and J is TRBJ2-3; maybe TRBD2 (6 bases). This CDR3 spans 15 amino acids. Per the germline V gene, CDR1 is MNHEY and CDR2 is SVGAGI. Deletions cut 1 base from V and 4 bases from J, with 12 bases between. CDR3 residues: CASSYWASEADTQYF. The CDR3 DNA reads as TGTGCCAGCAGTTACTGGGCTAGCGAGGCAGATACGCAGTATTTT.

In this sample, this clone turned up once. The CDR3 nucleotides read TGTGCCAGCAGCCGACAGGGGTGGACAGATACGCAGTATTTT. It translates to CASSRQGWTDTQYF. The chain joins TRBV6-5 to TRBJ2-3; 8 nucleotides agree with TRBD1. CDR1 and CDR2 from the germline V gene are MNHEY and SVGAGI. This CDR3 region has 14 residues. J was trimmed by 3 bases and V by 6 bases; bases with no gene match: 5.

V and J are TRBV5-4 and TRBJ2-3; perhaps TRBD2 as D (6 bases). Germline V CDR1 and CDR2: SGHNT, YYREEE (reference sequence). CDR3 length: 15 residues. V lost 4 bases and J 0 bases, leaving 12 bases between the germline ends. The CDR3 is CASSHAGTSTDTQYF. For the CDR3, the DNA is TGTGCCAGCAGCCACGCCGGGACTAGCACAGATACGCAGTATTTT.

This clone was seen a few times. V is TRBV9 and J is TRBJ1-4, with D possibly TRBD1 on 6 matching bases. This CDR3 is built from 15 residues. V dropped 3 bases and J dropped 5 bases, with 14 bases sitting between them. CDR1 and CDR2 (germline): SGDLS, YYNGEE. The CDR3 nucleotides are TGTGCCAGCAGCGCCACCGGGACACCAAATGAAAAACTGTTTTTT. This encodes CASSATGTPNEKLFF.

V is TRBV2 and J is TRBJ1-3; D unresolved. The CDR3 contains 14 residues. Looked up from germline, CDR1 is SNHLY and CDR2 is FYNNEI. Trimming took 6 bases from V and 0 from J, leaving 9 bases between them. CDR3 nucleotide sequence: TGTGCCAGCAGCGTTTCGGGCTCTGGAAACACCATATATTTT. Encoded protein: CASSVSGSGNTIYF.

The genes are TRBV30 and TRBJ1-2, with D perhaps TRBD1 (5 bases). This CDR3 is 14 amino acids long. V was cut by 1 base and J by 4 bases, with 13 bases left in between. The germline CDR1 and CDR2 sequences are GTSNPN and SVGIG (reference sequence). Here the CDR3 reads CAWSGVGVPYGYTF. The CDR3 bases are TGTGCCTGGAGTGGGGTAGGGGTGCCCTATGGCTACACCTTC.

The rearrangement uses TRBV6-6 and TRBJ1-5, with TRBD1 as a possible D gene (6 bases). Per germline, CDR1 MNHNY and CDR2 SVGAGI (reference sequence). With 2 bases removed from V and 3 bases from J, the gap between germline ends came to 14 bases. The CDR3 runs 16 residues. CDR3: CASSYTRQVNNQPQHF. Here the CDR3 DNA reads TGTGCCAGCAGTTACACGAGACAGGTAAACAATCAGCCCCAGCATTTT.

The V and J genes are TRBV5-1 and TRBJ2-2; 9 bases are a match to TRBD2. The CDR3 is 18 residues long. V lost 4 bases and J lost 5; bases outside the gene matches: 15. Per the germline V gene, CDR1 is SGHRS and CDR2 is YFSETQ. This CDR3 reads CASSGLPGAGGGTGELFF. In DNA form, the CDR3 reads TGCGCCAGCAGCGGCCTCCCGGGGGCGGGAGGGGGTACCGGGGAGCTGTTTTTT. Based on the CDR3 plus reference TRBV5-1 and TRBJ2-2, the full variable domain is KAGVTQTPRYLIKTRGQQVTLSCSPISGHRSVSWYQQTPGQGLQFLFEYFSETQRNKGNFPGRFSGRQFSNSRSEMNVSTLELGDSALYLCASSGLPGAGGGTGELFFGEGSRLTVL.

This clone showed up just once. The chain is built from TRBV5-1 and TRBJ2-3; D remains unclear. The CDR3 sequence is 15 residues long. Germline values: CDR1 SGHRS, CDR2 YFSETQ. V gave up 0 bases and J gave up 0 bases, with 8 bases separating them. CDR3 bases: TGCGCCAGCAGCTTGGGCGATTCTAGCACAGATACGCAGTATTTT. Its protein is CASSLGDSSTDTQYF.

The genes are TRBV9 and TRBJ2-7; the D gene is possibly TRBD1 (6 bases). Germline V gives CDR1 SGDLS, CDR2 YYNGEE. The CDR3 is made up of 15 amino acids. The V gene lost 4 bases and the J gene lost 2 bases, with 16 bases spanning the gap. This CDR3 is CASSPRVGAPYEQYF. The DNA for the CDR3 is TGTGCCAGCAGCCCCCGAGTGGGGGCCCCCTACGAGCAGTACTTC.

The rearrangement joins TRBV19 to TRBJ1-5, with D hard to call. Germline V gene lookup returns CDR1 LNHDA and CDR2 SQIVND (reference sequence). The V end lost 7 bases, the J end lost 0 bases, and 10 bases lay between the germline ends. The length of the CDR3 is 14 residues. The CDR3 DNA sequence: TGTGCCAGTACGACTGATTATAGCAATCAGCCCCAGCATTTT. Its translation is CASTTDYSNQPQHF.

DNA for the CDR3: TGTGCCAGTAGGGAATCAGGCCTCTATGGCAATCAGCCCCAGCATTTT. Its translation: CASRESGLYGNQPQHF. This rearrangement joins TRBV19 to TRBJ1-5, with no clear D. Germline CDR1 is LNHDA and CDR2 is SQIVND (reference sequence). This CDR3 is 16 amino acids long. The V end lost 6 bases, the J end lost 2 bases, and 17 bases lay between the germline ends.